This passage covers 5 T cell receptor beta chains from one sample sequenced in a study of T-cell reconstitution after alpha-beta-depleted transplantation in children. Unique molecular identifiers were incorporated into the prepared TCRbeta library. TCRdb re-called the PCR reads through MiXCR, storing one row per CDR3 protein. This sample has 15,000 to 20,000 distinct CDR3 sequences, with around 11% found just once. Sequences were derived from PBMCs, mostly from graft donor cells, sampled 180 days after TCRalphabeta/CD19-depleted stem cell transplant. These receptors all come from a boy less than two years old who had a stem cell transplant for Wiskott-Aldrich syndrome, so the T cells may come from the graft donor.

The J gene is TRBJ1-6, the V gene TRBV6-1; D remains unclear. There are 13 residues in the CDR3. Trimming took 2 bases from V and 4 from J, leaving 3 bases between them. From germline, CDR1 is MNHNS and CDR2 SASEGT. CDR3 residues: CASSELYNSPLHF. CDR3 DNA sequence: TGTGCCAGCAGTGAACTGTATAATTCACCCCTCCACTTT.

This sequence joins TRBV7-9 and TRBJ2-5, with 13 bases aligning to TRBD2. V was clipped by 5 bases and J by 2 bases; unmatched bases: 8. This CDR3 contains 17 residues. Germline V gives CDR1 SEHNR, CDR2 FQNEAQ (reference sequence). The CDR3 DNA reads as TGTGCCAGCAGCCAATCGTCGGGACTAGCGGGACAAGAGACCCAGTACTTC. Its translation: CASSQSSGLAGQETQYF.

In this sample, this clonotype turned up many times. V and J are TRBV4-1 and TRBJ1-6; D possibly corresponds to TRBD1 (5 bases). CDR1 is MGHRA, CDR2 YSYEKL, per germline. V lost 0 bases, J lost 5 bases, and 8 bases lay in between. CDR3 size: 15 residues. This CDR3 is CASSQDLGDNSPLHF. The CDR3, as DNA: TGCGCCAGCAGCCAAGATTTGGGGGATAATTCACCCCTCCACTTT.

The gene calls are TRBV20-1 and TRBJ2-5; D possibly corresponds to TRBD2 (6 bases). CDR3 length: 14 amino acids. The V gene's germline CDR1 is DFQATT and CDR2 SNEGSKA (reference sequence). The V end was cut by 5 bases, the J end by 4 bases, with 17 bases between. CDR3 loop: CSAGDSPGRETQYF. The CDR3, as DNA: TGCAGTGCTGGGGACTCCCCCGGACGAGAGACCCAGTACTTC.

This clonotype was recorded many times. The CDR3 region is CASSLRPTGEVSHEQYF. The CDR3 DNA reads as TGCGCCAGCAGCTTGCGCCCAACAGGGGAAGTGTCTCACGAGCAGTACTTC. V and J are TRBV5-1 and TRBJ2-7, with 7 bases matching TRBD1. V shed 1 base and J 5 bases; nucleotides not matched to a gene: 15. CDR1 SGHRS and CDR2 YFSETQ come from the germline V gene. The CDR3 runs to 17 residues.